Presented here are 22 T cell receptor beta chains from one specimen sequenced in a study of shared clonotypes between healthy human individuals. Clones were sequenced by immunoSEQ multiplex PCR, and TCRdb holds only the in-frame ones, with some missing. The repertoire consists of about 2.3 million clones, with approximately 90% occurring once and the leading ten covering more than 0.35%. Material for sequencing was naive CD4+ T cells from PBMCs. Subset: CD45RA+ positively selected. These receptor sequences come from a man aged 18 to 30 in good health. Some clones in this sample may be carry-over from other donors' samples.

J is TRBJ2-1 and V is TRBV2, with D possibly being TRBD1 or TRBD2 (5 bases each). Germline CDR1 SNHLY, CDR2 FYNNEI. Trimming left V 4 bases short and J 5 bases short, with 9 bases between. The CDR3 consists of 13 residues. CDR3 nucleotides: TGTGCCAGCAGTGTCGGGACCAACAATGAGCAGTTCTTC. This sequence encodes CASSVGTNNEQFF.

V and J are TRBV28 and TRBJ2-2; 13 positions match TRBD2. V dropped 5 bases and J dropped 1; count of bases not matched to a gene: 10. The CDR3 contains 19 residues. Germline V lookup: CDR1 MDHEN, CDR2 SYDVKM. The CDR3 is CASSGGGRLAGGNTGELFF. The CDR3 DNA reads TGTGCCAGCAGTGGGGGAGGAAGACTAGCGGGAGGGAACACCGGGGAGCTGTTTTTT.

The chain combines TRBV28 with TRBJ2-5, with 9 bases lining up with TRBD1. Germline-derived CDR1 and CDR2 are MDHEN and SYDVKM. The CDR3 loop spans 15 amino acids. J gave up 5 bases and V 5 bases, and 9 bases lay outside the gene matches. DNA for the CDR3: TGTGCCAGCAGTATTACAGGGGGCGGGTGGGAGACCCAGTACTTC. Translated, it gives CASSITGGGWETQYF.

The genes are TRBV4-2 and TRBJ2-7, with D perhaps being TRBD1 or TRBD2 (5 bases each). V was trimmed by 5 bases and J by 6 bases, leaving 11 bases between them. Germline loops: CDR1 LGHNA, CDR2 YNFKEQ. There are 12 residues in the CDR3. CDR3 nucleotide sequence: TGTGCCAGCAGCTTGGGGACGCGCGAGCAGTACTTC. Translating it yields CASSLGTREQYF.

This chain joins TRBV2 and TRBJ1-1; TRBD1 agrees at 8 bases. Per the germline V gene, CDR1 is SNHLY and CDR2 is FYNNEI. The junction had 3 bases not matched to a gene; V was cut back by 5 bases and J by 7 bases. The CDR3 is made up of 12 amino acids. CDR3 protein: CASSPTGDEAFF. The CDR3 DNA is TGTGCCAGCAGTCCGACAGGGGATGAAGCTTTCTTT.

J is TRBJ2-3 and V is TRBV2, with 10 nucleotides matching TRBD1. Germline CDR1 is SNHLY and CDR2 is FYNNEI. The CDR3 has 18 residues. V lost 4 bases, J lost 1 base, and 11 bases stayed unmatched. For the CDR3, the DNA is TGTGCCAGCAGTGGAGCTTGGGACAGGGGCGCGGGCACAGATACGCAGTATTTT. Protein: CASSGAWDRGAGTDTQYF.

This chain links TRBV7-9 with TRBJ2-1; unclear D gene. Trimming shortened V by 6 bases and J by 7 bases, and 13 bases separated the two germline ends. This CDR3 is built from 13 residues. Per the germline V gene, CDR1 is SEHNR and CDR2 is FQNEAQ (reference sequence). The CDR3 reads CASSSTNGNEQFF. The CDR3 coding sequence is TGTGCCAGCAGTTCGACAAACGGTAATGAGCAGTTCTTC.

As concerns this clone: The sample carries other DNA sequences with the same CDR3. The J gene is TRBJ1-4, the V gene TRBV5-1; 11 nucleotides align to TRBD1. The V gene's germline CDR1 is SGHRS and CDR2 YFSETQ. J was trimmed by 8 bases and V by 0 bases; bases with no gene match: 3. The CDR3 has 15 amino acids. The CDR3 nucleotides are TGCGCCAGCAGCTTGGAAGGGACAGGGGGAGAAAAACTGTTTTTT. As protein: CASSLEGTGGEKLFF.

This clone was recorded once. The V gene is TRBV7-9, the J gene TRBJ1-3, with unresolved D. This CDR3 comprises 15 residues. Germline V lookup: CDR1 SEHNR, CDR2 FQNEAQ (reference sequence). Trimming took off 1 base at V and 0 bases at J, with 7 bases between the two ends. CDR3 in amino acids: CASSLESGSGNTIYF. In nucleotides, the CDR3 is TGTGCCAGCAGCTTAGAATCGGGCTCTGGAAACACCATATATTTT. Drawing the rest from reference TRBV7-9 and TRBJ1-3, the complete variable domain is DTGVSQNPRHKITKRGQNVTFRCDPISEHNRLYWYRQTLGQGPEFLTYFQNEAQLEKSRLLSDRFSAERPKGSFSTLEIQRTEQGDSAMYLCASSLESGSGNTIYFGEGSWLTVV.

The chain employs TRBV7-2 and TRBJ1-6; TRBD1 aligns across 9 bases. V was pared by 6 bases and J by 9 bases, with 6 bases of the junction left unmatched. The CDR3 consists of 14 residues. Germline CDR1 SGHTA, CDR2 FQGNSA. CDR3: CASRPTGGPSPLHF. CDR3 nucleotide sequence: TGTGCCAGCAGACCCACAGGGGGCCCTTCACCCCTCCACTTT.

The gene calls are TRBV25-1 and TRBJ1-1, with unresolved D. V was trimmed by 0 bases and J by 4 bases, leaving 15 bases between them. This CDR3 spans 16 amino acids. Germline V gene sequence: CDR1 MGHDK, CDR2 SYGVNS. In DNA form, the CDR3 reads TGTGCCAGCAGTGAATACCGGGCGCCCTTAGGCACTGAAGCTTTCTTT. This encodes CASSEYRAPLGTEAFF. The whole variable domain, remainder taken from reference TRBV25-1 and TRBJ1-1, is EADIYQTPRYLVIGTGKKITLECSQTMGHDKMYWYQQDPGMELHLIHYSYGVNSTEKGDLSSESTVSRIRTEHFPLTLESARPSHTSQYLCASSEYRAPLGTEAFFGQGTRLTVV.

This clone has a handful of counts. As DNA, the CDR3 is TGTGCCAGCAGGTACAGTAATGAAAAACTGTTTTTT. It encodes CASRYSNEKLFF. The V and J genes are TRBV2 and TRBJ1-4; D unresolved. Germline V lookup: CDR1 SNHLY, CDR2 FYNNEI. The CDR3 is 12 amino acids. V shed 6 bases and J shed 4 bases, with 6 bases lying between them. Full variable domain (missing parts from reference TRBV2 and TRBJ1-4): EPEVTQTPSHQVTQMGQEVILRCVPISNHLYFYWYRQILGQKVEFLVSFYNNEISEKSEIFDDQFSVERPDGSNFTLKIRSTKLEDSAMYFCASRYSNEKLFFGSGTQLSVL.

For this clone: The identical CDR3 is also encoded by other nucleotide sequences in the sample. The chain links TRBV5-1 to TRBJ2-2, with 8 bases aligning to TRBD1. The germline gives CDR1 SGHRS, CDR2 YFSETQ. CDR3 length: 15 residues. V was clipped by 0 bases and J by 4 bases; unmatched bases: 2. DNA for the CDR3: TGCGCCAGCAGCTTGGGAGGGACAGGCACCGGGGAGCTGTTTTTT. Protein product: CASSLGGTGTGELFF.

V is TRBV6-5 and J is TRBJ2-7; 9 positions match TRBD1. Trimming at V came to 0 bases and at J to 2 bases, leaving 5 bases not matched to a gene. The CDR3 extends over 16 amino acids. CDR1 is MNHEY, CDR2 SVGAGI, per germline. The CDR3 reads CASSYSGTGKTYEQYF. The CDR3, as DNA: TGTGCCAGCAGTTACTCCGGGACAGGGAAAACCTACGAGCAGTACTTC.

The chain links TRBV6-1 to TRBJ2-7, with 11 bases aligning to TRBD1. Germline-derived CDR1 and CDR2 are MNHNS and SASEGT. This CDR3 has 13 residues. V lost 7 bases to trimming and J lost 5 bases; unmatched junction nucleotides: 4. The CDR3 protein is CASKDRGPHEQYF. The DNA for the CDR3 is TGTGCCAGCAAGGACAGGGGGCCCCACGAGCAGTACTTC.

The chain joins TRBV7-9 to TRBJ1-4; a possible D gene is TRBD1 (5 bases). The CDR3 length is 16 residues. Trimming removed 5 bases from V and 3 bases from J, with 16 bases in between. Germline-derived CDR1 and CDR2 are SEHNR and FQNEAQ (reference sequence). The CDR3 DNA reads as TGTGCCAGCAGCCCCCTTGGCGGGGGACCTAATGAAAAACTGTTTTTT. Translated, it gives CASSPLGGGPNEKLFF.

This sequence joins TRBV29-1 and TRBJ2-3; 11 bases agree with TRBD2. Trimming removed 2 bases from V and 5 bases from J; junction bases left unmatched: 15. Germline CDR1 SQVTM, CDR2 ANQGSEA. The CDR3 is 18 amino acids. The CDR3 is CSVERLGTSGVQGDTQYF. The DNA of the CDR3 is TGCAGCGTTGAAAGGTTAGGGACTAGCGGAGTACAGGGAGATACGCAGTATTTT.

The chain links TRBV27 to TRBJ1-5; D gene ambiguous. V shed 5 bases and J shed 3 bases, with 17 bases lying between them. The germline CDR1 and CDR2 sequences are MNHEY and SMNVEV (reference sequence). The CDR3 extends over 16 amino acids. Here the CDR3 DNA reads TGTGCCAGCAGTCCTTCGTTTGGGGAGACCAATCAGCCCCAGCATTTT. Translated: CASSPSFGETNQPQHF.

V and J are TRBV5-1 and TRBJ2-1; 11 bases map to TRBD2. The CDR3 is 16 residues long. The V and J ends lost 0 bases and 8 bases, in that order; junction bases with no gene match: 7. The germline V gene encodes CDR1 SGHRS and CDR2 YFSETQ. For the CDR3, the DNA is TGCGCCAGCAGCTTGGTTTCTAGCGGGAGGACTGATGAGCAGTTCTTC. It is translated as CASSLVSSGRTDEQFF.

The chain links TRBV7-8 to TRBJ1-2, with a tentative D call TRBD1 (5 bases). Germline CDR1 and CDR2: SGHVS and FQNEAQ. V lost 11 bases and J 4 bases, leaving 11 bases between the germline ends. There are 11 residues in the CDR3. In DNA, the CDR3 is TGTGCCTCAGAGGACACCTATGGCTACACCTTC. Encoded protein: CASEDTYGYTF.

This clone was detected only once. The chain joins TRBV4-2 to TRBJ1-1; D not resolved. CDR1 and CDR2 (germline): LGHNA, YNFKEQ. The CDR3 has 13 residues. The V end lost 1 base, the J end lost 11 bases, and 14 bases lay between the germline ends. CDR3 protein: CASSQVPPLLAFF. Here the CDR3 DNA reads TGTGCCAGCAGCCAAGTCCCCCCACTCCTGGCTTTCTTT.

The chain links TRBV7-9 to TRBJ1-3; 7 nucleotides agree with TRBD1. V lost 2 bases and J lost 1; bases outside the gene matches: 2. The germline CDR1 and CDR2 sequences are SEHNR and FQNEAQ (reference sequence). The length of the CDR3 is 15 residues. CDR3 loop: CASSLLTGSGNTIYF. The CDR3 bases are TGTGCCAGCAGCTTATTGACAGGGTCTGGAAACACCATATATTTT.